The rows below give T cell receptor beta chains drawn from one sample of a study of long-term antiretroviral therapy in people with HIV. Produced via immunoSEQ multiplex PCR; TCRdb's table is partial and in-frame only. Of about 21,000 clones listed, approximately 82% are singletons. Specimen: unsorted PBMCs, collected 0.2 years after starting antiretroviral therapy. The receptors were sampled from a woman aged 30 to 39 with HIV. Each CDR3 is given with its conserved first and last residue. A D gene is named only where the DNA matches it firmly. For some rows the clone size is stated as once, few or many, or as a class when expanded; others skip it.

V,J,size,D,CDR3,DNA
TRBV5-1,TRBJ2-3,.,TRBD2,CASSLGGGAPDTQYF,TGCGCCAGCAGCTTGGGCGGGGGGGCTCCAGATACGCAGTATTTT
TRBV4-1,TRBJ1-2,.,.,CASSQPDGNYGYTF,TGCGCCAGCAGCCAGCCCGACGGTAACTATGGCTACACCTTC
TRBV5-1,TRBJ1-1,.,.,CASSLGHLQNTEAFF,TGCGCCAGCAGCTTGGGACACCTTCAGAACACTGAAGCTTTCTTT
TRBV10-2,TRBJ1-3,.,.,CASSESGGSGNTIYF,TGCGCCAGCAGTGAGTCCGGGGGGTCTGGAAACACCATATATTTT
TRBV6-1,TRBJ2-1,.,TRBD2,CASSEASGAWQFF,TGTGCCAGCAGTGAGGCTAGCGGGGCCTGGCAGTTCTTC
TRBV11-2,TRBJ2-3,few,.,CASSPSRTRGADTQYF,TGTGCCAGCAGCCCTAGTCGGACTAGGGGGGCAGATACGCAGTATTTT
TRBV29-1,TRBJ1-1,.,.,CSVDKHTEAFF,TGCAGCGTTGATAAGCACACTGAAGCTTTCTTT
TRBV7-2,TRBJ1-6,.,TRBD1,CASSIGQGGSPLHF,TGTGCCAGCAGCATCGGACAGGGGGGTTCACCCCTCCACTTT
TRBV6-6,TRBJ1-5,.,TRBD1,CASAFIQGSGNQPQHF,TGTGCCAGCGCTTTTATACAGGGGAGTGGCAATCAGCCCCAGCATTTT
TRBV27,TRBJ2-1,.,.,CATRDVFGEQFF,TGTGCCACCAGGGACGTTTTCGGTGAGCAGTTCTTC